This T cell receptor (beta chain) was sequenced in a study of blood T cell repertoires in COVID-19. The repertoire was sequenced with immunoSEQ multiplex PCR; TCRdb's copy has only in-frame clones and lacks some. The data contain roughly 280,000 clones, approximately 89% of them singletons. V was trimmed by 8 bases and J by 2 bases, leaving 10 bases between them. The CDR3 is 13 amino acids. Germline CDR1 and CDR2: SGHTA and FQGTGA. The clonotype was recovered from a man aged 35 to 55 who had been exposed to COVID-19. This rearrangement joins TRBV7-3 to TRBJ2-1, with D possibly matching TRBD2 (6 bases). The sequenced sample consisted of PBMCs or T cells enriched from blood (not recorded which). The CDR3 sequence is CASDAGTYNEQFF. The CDR3 region has the DNA TGTGCCAGCGATGCGGGAACCTACAATGAGCAGTTCTTC.